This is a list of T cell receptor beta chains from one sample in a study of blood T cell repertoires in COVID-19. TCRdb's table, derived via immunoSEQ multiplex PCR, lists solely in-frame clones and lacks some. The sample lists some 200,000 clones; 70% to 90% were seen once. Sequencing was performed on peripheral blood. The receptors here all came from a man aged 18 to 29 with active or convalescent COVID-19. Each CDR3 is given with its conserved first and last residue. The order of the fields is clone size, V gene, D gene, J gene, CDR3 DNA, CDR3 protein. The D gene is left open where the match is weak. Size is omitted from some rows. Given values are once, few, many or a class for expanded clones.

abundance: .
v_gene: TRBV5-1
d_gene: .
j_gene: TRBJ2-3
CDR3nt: TGCGCCAGCAGCTCCGATACCCAGGTCGGTACGCAGTATTTT
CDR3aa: CASSSDTQVGTQYF

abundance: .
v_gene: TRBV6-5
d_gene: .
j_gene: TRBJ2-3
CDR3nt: TGTGCCAGCACCCCAGGGGGCACAGATACGCAGTATTTT
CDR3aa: CASTPGGTDTQYF

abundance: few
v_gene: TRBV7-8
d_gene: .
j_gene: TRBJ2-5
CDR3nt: TGTGCCAGCAGCGGGCGATGGACAGTCCAAGAGACCCAGTACTTC
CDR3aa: CASSGRWTVQETQYF

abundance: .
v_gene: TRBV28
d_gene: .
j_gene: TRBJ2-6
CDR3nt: TGTGCCAGCAGCTCCGGGGGGCAGGGAGCAGGTGGGGCCAACGTCCTGACTTTC
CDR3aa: CASSSGGQGAGGANVLTF

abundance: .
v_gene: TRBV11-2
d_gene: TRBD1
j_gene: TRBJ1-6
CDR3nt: TGTGCCAGCAGCACAGGGACAGGGGCTCATTCACCCCTCCACTTT
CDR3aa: CASSTGTGAHSPLHF

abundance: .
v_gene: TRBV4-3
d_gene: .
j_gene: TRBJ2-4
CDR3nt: TGCGCCAGCAGCCAAGCATATGGCAGAGGAAACATTCAGTACTTC
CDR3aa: CASSQAYGRGNIQYF

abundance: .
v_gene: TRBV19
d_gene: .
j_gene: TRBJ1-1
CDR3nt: TGTGCCAGTAGGCCCGGGTTTGACACTGAAGCTTTCTTT
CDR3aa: CASRPGFDTEAFF

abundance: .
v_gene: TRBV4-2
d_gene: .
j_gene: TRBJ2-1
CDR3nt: TGTGCCAGCAGCCCCGGCGGGGCGGGTGAGGGGAATGAGCAGTTCTTC
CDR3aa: CASSPGGAGEGNEQFF

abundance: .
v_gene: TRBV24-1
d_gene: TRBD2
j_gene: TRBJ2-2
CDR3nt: TGTGCCACCAGTGATTCGCTAAGGGGAGGGACCGGGGAGCTGTTTTTT
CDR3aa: CATSDSLRGGTGELFF

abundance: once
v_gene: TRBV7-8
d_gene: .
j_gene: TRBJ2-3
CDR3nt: TGTGCCAGCAGCCCGGGCAGGGGTCTGATTGGCACAGATACGCAGTATTTT
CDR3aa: CASSPGRGLIGTDTQYF

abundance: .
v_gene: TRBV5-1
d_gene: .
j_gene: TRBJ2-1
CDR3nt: TGCGCCAGCAGCTCGGGGTCGAGCTCCTACAATGAGCAGTTCTTC
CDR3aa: CASSSGSSSYNEQFF

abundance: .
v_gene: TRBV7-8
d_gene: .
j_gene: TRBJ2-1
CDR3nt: TGTGCCAGCAGAGTAAGGGAGAACCTATTTAAAGGTGAGCAGTTCTTC
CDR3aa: CASRVRENLFKGEQFF

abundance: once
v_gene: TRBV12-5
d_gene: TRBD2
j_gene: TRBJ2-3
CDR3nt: TGTGCTAGTGGTCCAGGACTAGCGGGCACAGATACGCAGTATTTT
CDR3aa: CASGPGLAGTDTQYF

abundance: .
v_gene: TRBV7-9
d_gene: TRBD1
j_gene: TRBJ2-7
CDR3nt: TGTGCCAGCAGCCAATCGACAGGGCGGCTGTTCTACGAGCAGTACTTC
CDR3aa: CASSQSTGRLFYEQYF